These 20 T cell receptor beta chains were sequenced from one sample in a study of cytomegalovirus exposure and HLA in healthy donors (dated by TCRdb to the late 2010s). The library was built by means of the immunoSEQ multiplex PCR assay. The multiplex PCR relied on a mix of 60 forward primers for TCR Vbeta segments and 13 reverse primers for TCR Jbeta segments. The source is immuneACCESS, and TCRdb retained only in-frame sequences with V and J called. Part of the clones is not carried over; for the studies checked, unresolved V genes explain less than half of this, and the remainder is unexplained. The sample table records fewer than 200,000 clones; roughly 84% of these occur just once. About 1% of the sample goes to the ten largest clones. Material for sequencing was PBMCs. All receptors derive from a man aged 30 to 39 in good health and CMV-seronegative.

The chain employs TRBV29-1 and TRBJ1-1; D call uncertain. V was trimmed by 7 bases and J by 5 bases, leaving 11 bases between them. The germline gives CDR1 SQVTM, CDR2 ANQGSEA. The length of the CDR3 is 11 residues. Here the CDR3 DNA reads TGCAGCGGCGCACCGGGGACTGAAGCTTTCTTT. It translates to CSGAPGTEAFF.

This rearrangement joins TRBV5-4 to TRBJ2-5; D might be TRBD1 (6 bases). CDR3 length: 13 residues. Germline V gene lookup returns CDR1 SGHNT and CDR2 YYREEE (reference sequence). Trimming removed 5 bases from V and 4 bases from J, with 12 bases in between. CDR3 in DNA: TGTGCCAGCAGACCGACAGGCAGAGAGACCCAGTACTTC. Translation gives CASRPTGRETQYF.

This chain uses TRBV5-4 with TRBJ2-5, with TRBD1 matching 8 bases. The closer fit of TRBJ2-7 to the DNA end suggests the J call may be wrong. This CDR3 has 16 residues. Germline-derived CDR1 and CDR2 are SGHNT and YYREEE (reference sequence). CDR3 nucleotides: TGTGCCAGCAGCTTGGCCCTGACAGGGGAGTCCTACGAGCAGTACTTC. Translated, it gives CASSLALTGESYEQYF.

This sequence joins TRBV27 and TRBJ2-7; D may be TRBD1 (6 bases). This CDR3 comprises 14 residues. The germline gives CDR1 MNHEY, CDR2 SMNVEV (reference sequence). V was trimmed by 6 bases and J by 2 bases, leaving 14 bases between them. The CDR3 DNA sequence: TGTGCCAGCAGCGCCAAGGACAGAGCCTACGAGCAGTACTTC. Its translation: CASSAKDRAYEQYF.

V is TRBV7-6 and J is TRBJ2-1, with 8 bases matching TRBD2. Germline CDR1 and CDR2: SGHVS and FNYEAQ. The CDR3 consists of 15 residues. V trimming: 2 bases; J trimming: 7 bases; junction bases outside the gene matches: 7. CDR3 nucleotides: TGTGCCAGCAGCTTACTGCGGGGGGCCGCAAATGAGCAGTTCTTC. Translation: CASSLLRGAANEQFF.

This clone was seen a few times. This sequence joins TRBV10-1 and TRBJ2-7; 13 bases agree with TRBD2. CDR1 is WNHNN and CDR2 is SYGVQD in the germline V gene (reference sequence). This CDR3 has 17 amino acids. V lost 5 bases to trimming and J lost 0 bases; unmatched junction nucleotides: 7. CDR3 coding DNA: TGCGCCAGCAGTCCGGGACTAGCGGGGACGAGCTCCTACGAGCAGTACTTC. It translates to CASSPGLAGTSSYEQYF.

The genes are TRBV5-1 and TRBJ1-1; TRBD1 agrees at 8 bases. V was clipped by 4 bases and J by 6 bases; unmatched bases: 14. The CDR3 totals 16 residues. Germline V gene data show CDR1 as SGHRS and CDR2 as YFSETQ. This CDR3 reads CASSHGQGSFFAEAFF. The CDR3 DNA follows: TGCGCCAGCAGCCACGGACAGGGAAGTTTTTTCGCTGAAGCTTTCTTT. Variable domain in full (rest from reference TRBV5-1 and TRBJ1-1): KAGVTQTPRYLIKTRGQQVTLSCSPISGHRSVSWYQQTPGQGLQFLFEYFSETQRNKGNFPGRFSGRQFSNSRSEMNVSTLELGDSALYLCASSHGQGSFFAEAFFGQGTRLTVV.

The V call is TRBV2, the J call TRBJ2-7; perhaps TRBD1 as D (5 bases). Germline V lookup: CDR1 SNHLY, CDR2 FYNNEI. The CDR3 is 14 amino acids. Trimming stripped 3 bases from V and 4 bases from J, with 13 bases between. CDR3 protein: CASSEGRAVYEQYF. The DNA of the CDR3 is TGTGCCAGCAGTGAGGGCAGGGCAGTGTACGAGCAGTACTTC.

The chain joins TRBV5-6 to TRBJ1-1; D remains unclear. The germline V gene encodes CDR1 SGHDT and CDR2 YYEEEE. V lost 4 bases and J lost 5, with 12 bases in between. This CDR3 is 13 amino acids long. The CDR3 sequence: CASSPIGVTEAFF. The CDR3 bases are TGTGCCAGCAGCCCGATCGGGGTTACTGAAGCTTTCTTT.

This chain uses TRBV6-6 with TRBJ1-1; maybe TRBD1 (6 bases). The CDR3 covers 14 residues. Germline V gives CDR1 MNHNY, CDR2 SVGAGI (reference sequence). V shed 2 bases and J shed 3 bases, with 10 bases lying between them. CDR3 protein: CASSYGQGHTEAFF. CDR3 bases: TGTGCCAGCAGTTACGGCCAGGGGCACACTGAAGCTTTCTTT.

The chain has TRBV7-6 and TRBJ2-3, with 10 bases that match TRBD2. The CDR3 runs to 16 residues. Germline V gene sequence: CDR1 SGHVS, CDR2 FNYEAQ. V was pared by 5 bases and J by 1 base, with 6 bases of the junction left unmatched. The CDR3 loop reads CASSPTSGKGTDTQYF. The CDR3, as DNA: TGTGCCAGCAGCCCCACTAGCGGGAAGGGCACAGATACGCAGTATTTT.

This clone was counted a few times. The gene calls are TRBV29-1 and TRBJ1-1; D is ambiguous. The CDR3 is made up of 10 amino acids. The ends were cut back, 8 bases at V and 7 bases at J, with 11 bases in the middle. The germline gives CDR1 SQVTM, CDR2 ANQGSEA. The CDR3 DNA reads as TGCAGCTTCGACACGGATGAAGCTTTCTTT. It translates to CSFDTDEAFF.

This chain links TRBV30 with TRBJ1-2; perhaps TRBD1 as D (6 bases). The germline V gene has CDR1 GTSNPN and CDR2 SVGIG (reference sequence). CDR3 length: 15 residues. Trimming shortened V by 6 bases and J by 4 bases, and 21 bases separated the two germline ends. The CDR3 DNA reads as TGTGCCTGCTTGGGGGACATCCGTAGGGGCTATGGCTACACCTTC. Translating gives CACLGDIRRGYGYTF.

A few counts support this clone. The chain uses TRBV7-2 and TRBJ2-1; D unresolved. Trimming took off 4 bases at V and 6 bases at J, with 4 bases between the two ends. CDR1 and CDR2 (germline): SGHTA, FQGNSA. The CDR3 totals 11 residues. CDR3 sequence (DNA): TGTGCCAGCAGCTCCGGCAATGAGCAGTTCTTC. Translating it yields CASSSGNEQFF.

V gene TRBV5-8 combines with J gene TRBJ2-5, with 9 bases fitting TRBD1. CDR3 length equals 15 residues. The germline V gene has CDR1 SGHTS and CDR2 YDEGEE. The V segment lost 3 bases and the J segment 0 bases; nucleotides outside the gene matches: 3. The CDR3 bases are TGTGCCAGCAGCTCCCGGGACAGGGACCAAGAGACCCAGTACTTC. This sequence encodes CASSSRDRDQETQYF.

The chain links TRBV6-6 to TRBJ2-1; the match to TRBD2 covers 11 bases. J was trimmed by 4 bases and V by 5 bases; bases with no gene match: 7. Germline-derived CDR1 and CDR2 are MNHNY and SVGAGI (reference sequence). CDR3 length: 16 amino acids. The CDR3 sequence: CASSQPSGRTYNEQFF. DNA of the CDR3: TGTGCCAGCAGTCAACCTAGCGGGAGGACTTACAATGAGCAGTTCTTC.

V gene TRBV5-1 combines with J gene TRBJ2-5, with D possibly TRBD1 on 5 matching bases. The DNA end favors TRBJ2-7, so the J call may be wrong. CDR3 length: 13 amino acids. Germline lookup yields CDR1 SGHRS and CDR2 YFSETQ. The chain's CDR3 is CASSLIDSYEQYF. CDR3 coding DNA: TGCGCCAGCAGCTTGATAGACAGTTACGAGCAGTACTTC.

This sequence joins TRBV29-1 and TRBJ2-5; D unresolved. Trimming shortened V by 1 base and J by 5 bases, and 11 bases separated the two germline ends. CDR3 length equals 13 residues. Germline CDR1 SQVTM, CDR2 ANQGSEA. CDR3 DNA sequence: TGCAGCGTTGAAGGCGGTAAACGGGAGACCCAGTACTTC. It codes for CSVEGGKRETQYF.

The chain carries TRBV28 and TRBJ1-1; D uncertain. The CDR3 runs to 11 residues. CDR1 and CDR2 from the germline V gene are MDHEN and SYDVKM. Deletions cut 5 bases from V and 5 bases from J, with 6 bases between. Here the CDR3 reads CASSARTEAFF. As DNA, the CDR3 is TGTGCCAGCAGTGCCAGGACTGAAGCTTTCTTT.

The chain employs TRBV5-1 and TRBJ2-1, with 10 nucleotides matching TRBD2. J was trimmed by 4 bases and V by 0 bases; bases with no gene match: 4. CDR1 and CDR2 (germline): SGHRS, YFSETQ. The CDR3 extends over 16 amino acids. CDR3 region: CASSLVTSGRYNEQFF. Written as DNA, the CDR3 is TGCGCCAGCAGCTTGGTGACTAGCGGGCGATACAATGAGCAGTTCTTC.